The T cell receptor beta chain under discussion was sequenced for a study of spatial heterogeneity in lung cancer. Regarding the study as a whole: One measure, the expanded intratumoral alpha and beta TCR count, tracked tumor mutation counts.

Every TCR cDNA molecule bore its own unique molecular identifier. TCRdb processed the 5' RACE reads anew with MiXCR; each CDR3 protein has one entry. The data contain 16,000 or so distinct CDR3 sequences, around 5% of them singletons. Sample time point: sample taken at primary tumor resection. By its share, this clonotype is medium-sized. Its antigen is undetermined. Germline trimming cut 4 bases from V and 5 bases from J; bases unmatched to any gene: 8. Germline V gene lookup returns CDR1 SGHRS and CDR2 YFSETQ. This CDR3 has 14 residues. The receptor was isolated from a female donor with early-stage non-small cell lung cancer. This rearrangement joins TRBV5-1 to TRBJ2-7, with 8 bases that match TRBD1. Sequenced here: lung tumor tissue, sampled at surgery. The CDR3 here is CASSPPTGAHEQYF. The CDR3 DNA sequence: TGCGCCAGCAGCCCCCCGACAGGGGCCCACGAGCAGTACTTC. The full variable domain, its missing parts supplied by reference TRBV5-1 and TRBJ2-7, is KAGVTQTPRYLIKTRGQQVTLSCSPISGHRSVSWYQQTPGQGLQFLFEYFSETQRNKGNFPGRFSGRQFSNSRSEMNVSTLELGDSALYLCASSPPTGAHEQYFGPGTRLTVT.